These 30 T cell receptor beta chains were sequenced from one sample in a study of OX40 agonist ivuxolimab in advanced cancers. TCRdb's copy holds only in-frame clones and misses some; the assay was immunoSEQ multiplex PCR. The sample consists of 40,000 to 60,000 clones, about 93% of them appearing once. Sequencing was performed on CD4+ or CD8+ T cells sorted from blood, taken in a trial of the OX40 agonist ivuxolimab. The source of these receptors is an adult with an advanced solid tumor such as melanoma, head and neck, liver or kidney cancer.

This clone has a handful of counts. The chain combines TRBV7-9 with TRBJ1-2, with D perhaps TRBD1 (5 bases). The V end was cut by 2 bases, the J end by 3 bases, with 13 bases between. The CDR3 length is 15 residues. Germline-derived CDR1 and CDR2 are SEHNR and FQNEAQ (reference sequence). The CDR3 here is CASSLSGPTDYGYTF. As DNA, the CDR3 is TGTGCCAGCAGCTTATCGGGGCCAACGGACTATGGCTACACCTTC. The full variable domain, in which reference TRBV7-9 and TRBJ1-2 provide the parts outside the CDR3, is DTGVSQNPRHKITKRGQNVTFRCDPISEHNRLYWYRQTLGQGPEFLTYFQNEAQLEKSRLLSDRFSAERPKGSFSTLEIQRTEQGDSAMYLCASSLSGPTDYGYTFGSGTRLTVV.

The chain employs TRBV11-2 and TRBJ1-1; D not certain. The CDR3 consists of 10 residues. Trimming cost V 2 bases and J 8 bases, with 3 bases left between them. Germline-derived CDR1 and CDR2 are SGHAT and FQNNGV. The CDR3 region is CASSLNEAFF. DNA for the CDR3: TGTGCCAGCAGCTTAAACGAAGCTTTCTTT.

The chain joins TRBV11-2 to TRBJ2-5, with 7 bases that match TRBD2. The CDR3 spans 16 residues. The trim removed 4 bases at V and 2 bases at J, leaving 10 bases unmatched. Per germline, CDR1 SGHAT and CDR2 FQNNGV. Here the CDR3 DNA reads TGTGCCAGCAGCTCCCCTCCGGCGGGGGAGCAAGAGACCCAGTACTTC. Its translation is CASSSPPAGEQETQYF. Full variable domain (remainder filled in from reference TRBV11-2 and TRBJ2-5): EAGVAQSPRYKIIEKRQSVAFWCNPISGHATLYWYQQILGQGPKLLIQFQNNGVVDDSQLPKDRFSAERLKGVDSTLKIQPAKLEDSAVYLCASSSPPAGEQETQYFGPGTRLLVL.

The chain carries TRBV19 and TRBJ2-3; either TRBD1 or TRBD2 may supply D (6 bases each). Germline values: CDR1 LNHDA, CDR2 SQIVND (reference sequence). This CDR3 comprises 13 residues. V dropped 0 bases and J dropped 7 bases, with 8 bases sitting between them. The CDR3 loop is CASSIDGGNTQYF. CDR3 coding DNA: TGTGCCAGTAGTATAGACGGGGGCAATACGCAGTATTTT.

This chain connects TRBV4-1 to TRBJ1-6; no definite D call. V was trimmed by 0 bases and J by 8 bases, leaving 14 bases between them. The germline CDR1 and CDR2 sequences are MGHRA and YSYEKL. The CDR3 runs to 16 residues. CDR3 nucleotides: TGCGCCAGCAGCCAAGAAAACAGCGTTTCGGATTCACCCCTCCACTTT. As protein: CASSQENSVSDSPLHF.

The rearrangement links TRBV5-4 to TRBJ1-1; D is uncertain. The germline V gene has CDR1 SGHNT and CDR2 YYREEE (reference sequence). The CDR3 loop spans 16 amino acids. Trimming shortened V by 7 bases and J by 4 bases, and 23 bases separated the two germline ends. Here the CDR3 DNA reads TGTGCCAGCTTGGATTGGAGGGTAGGTGGAAGCACTGAAGCTTTCTTT. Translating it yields CASLDWRVGGSTEAFF.

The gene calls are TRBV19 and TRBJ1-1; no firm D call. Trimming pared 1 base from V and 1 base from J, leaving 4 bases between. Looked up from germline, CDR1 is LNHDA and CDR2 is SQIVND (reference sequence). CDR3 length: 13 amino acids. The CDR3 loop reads CASSIGQNTEAFF. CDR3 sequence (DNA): TGTGCCAGTAGTATAGGCCAGAACACTGAAGCTTTCTTT. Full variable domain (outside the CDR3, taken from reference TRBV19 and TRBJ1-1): DGGITQSPKYLFRKEGQNVTLSCEQNLNHDAMYWYRQDPGQGLRLIYYSQIVNDFQKGDIAEGYSVSREKKESFPLTVTSAQKNPTAFYLCASSIGQNTEAFFGQGTRLTVV.

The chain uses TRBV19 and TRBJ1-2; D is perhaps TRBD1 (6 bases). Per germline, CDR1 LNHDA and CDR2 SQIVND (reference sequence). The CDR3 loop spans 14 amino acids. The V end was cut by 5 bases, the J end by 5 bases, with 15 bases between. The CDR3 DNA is TGTGCCAGTAGTTTCGGACAGATCCGATATGGCTACACCTTC. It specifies CASSFGQIRYGYTF.

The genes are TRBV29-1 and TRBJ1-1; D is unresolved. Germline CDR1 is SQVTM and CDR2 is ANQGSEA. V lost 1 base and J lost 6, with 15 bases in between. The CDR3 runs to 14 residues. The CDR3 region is CSVEGGEGDPEAFF. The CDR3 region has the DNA TGCAGCGTTGAAGGGGGTGAGGGCGACCCTGAAGCTTTCTTT.

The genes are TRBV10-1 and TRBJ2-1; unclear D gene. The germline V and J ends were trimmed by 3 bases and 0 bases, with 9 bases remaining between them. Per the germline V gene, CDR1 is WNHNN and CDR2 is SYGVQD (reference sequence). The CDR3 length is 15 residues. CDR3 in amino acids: CASSEVASSYNEQFF. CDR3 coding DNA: TGCGCCAGCAGTGAAGTGGCGAGCTCCTACAATGAGCAGTTCTTC.

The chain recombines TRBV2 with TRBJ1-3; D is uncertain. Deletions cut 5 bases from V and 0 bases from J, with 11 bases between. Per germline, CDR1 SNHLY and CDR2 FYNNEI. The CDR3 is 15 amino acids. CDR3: CASSYDSYSGNTIYF. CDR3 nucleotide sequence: TGTGCCAGCAGTTACGACTCGTACTCTGGAAACACCATATATTTT.

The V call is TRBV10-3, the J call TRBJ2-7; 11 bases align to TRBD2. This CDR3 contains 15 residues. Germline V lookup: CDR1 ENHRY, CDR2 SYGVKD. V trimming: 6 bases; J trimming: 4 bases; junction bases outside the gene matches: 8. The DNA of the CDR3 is TGTGCCATCAGGGAACTAGCGGGGGAGGAATACGAGCAGTACTTC. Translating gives CAIRELAGEEYEQYF.

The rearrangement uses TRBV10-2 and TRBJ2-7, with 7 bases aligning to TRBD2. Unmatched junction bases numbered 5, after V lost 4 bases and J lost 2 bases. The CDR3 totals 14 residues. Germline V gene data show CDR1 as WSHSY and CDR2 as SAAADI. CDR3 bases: TGCGCCAGCAGTGTGCTAGCGGTAACCTACGAGCAGTACTTC. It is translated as CASSVLAVTYEQYF.

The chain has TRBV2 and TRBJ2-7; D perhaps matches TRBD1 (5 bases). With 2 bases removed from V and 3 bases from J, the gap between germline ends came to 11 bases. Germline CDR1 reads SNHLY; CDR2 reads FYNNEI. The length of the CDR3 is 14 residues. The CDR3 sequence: CASSENGRDYEQYF. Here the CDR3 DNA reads TGTGCCAGCAGTGAAAACGGCAGGGACTACGAGCAGTACTTC.

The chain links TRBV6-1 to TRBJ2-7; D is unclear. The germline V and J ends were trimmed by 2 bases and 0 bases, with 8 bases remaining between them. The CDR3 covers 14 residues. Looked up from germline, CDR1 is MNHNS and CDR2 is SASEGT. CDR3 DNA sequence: TGTGCCAGCAGTGAATATGGAAGCTCCTACGAGCAGTACGTC. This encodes CASSEYGSSYEQYV.

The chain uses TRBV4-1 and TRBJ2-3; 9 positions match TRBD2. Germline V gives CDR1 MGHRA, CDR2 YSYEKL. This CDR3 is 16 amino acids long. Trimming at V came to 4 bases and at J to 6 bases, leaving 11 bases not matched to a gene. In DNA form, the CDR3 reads TGCGCCAGCAGCCCTCAGGGGCGGGGGGGCCCGGATACGCAGTATTTT. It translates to CASSPQGRGGPDTQYF.

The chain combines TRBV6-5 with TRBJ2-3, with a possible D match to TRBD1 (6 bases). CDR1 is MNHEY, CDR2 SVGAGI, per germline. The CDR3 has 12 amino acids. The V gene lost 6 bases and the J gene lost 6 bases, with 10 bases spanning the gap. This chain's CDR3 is CASSSRGDTQYF. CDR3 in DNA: TGTGCCAGCAGCAGTAGGGGGGATACGCAGTATTTT.

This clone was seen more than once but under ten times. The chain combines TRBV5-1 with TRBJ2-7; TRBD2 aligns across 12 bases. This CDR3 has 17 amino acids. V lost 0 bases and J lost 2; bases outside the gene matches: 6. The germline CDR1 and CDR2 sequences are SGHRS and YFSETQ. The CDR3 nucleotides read TGCGCCAGCAGCTTGGTCCCTAGCGGGGGGGGCGCCTACGAGCAGTACTTC. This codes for CASSLVPSGGGAYEQYF.

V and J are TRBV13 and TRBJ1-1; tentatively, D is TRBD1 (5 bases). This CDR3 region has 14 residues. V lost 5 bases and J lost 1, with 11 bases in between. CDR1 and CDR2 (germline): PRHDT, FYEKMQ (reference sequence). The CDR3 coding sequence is TGTGCCAGCAGCCCCGGGGGGGGGAACACTGAAGCTTTCTTT. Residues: CASSPGGGNTEAFF.

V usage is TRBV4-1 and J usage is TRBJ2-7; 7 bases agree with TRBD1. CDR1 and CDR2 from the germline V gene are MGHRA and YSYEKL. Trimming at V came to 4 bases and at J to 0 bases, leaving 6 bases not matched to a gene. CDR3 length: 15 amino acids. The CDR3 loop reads CASSPAGTDSYEQYV. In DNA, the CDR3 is TGCGCCAGCAGCCCCGCCGGGACAGACTCCTACGAGCAGTACGTC.

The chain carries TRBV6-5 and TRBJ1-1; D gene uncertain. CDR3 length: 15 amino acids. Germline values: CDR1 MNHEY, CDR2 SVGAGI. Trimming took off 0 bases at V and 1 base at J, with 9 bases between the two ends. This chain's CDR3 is CASSYSKRGNTEAFF. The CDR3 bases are TGTGCCAGCAGTTACTCGAAGCGGGGGAACACTGAAGCTTTCTTT.

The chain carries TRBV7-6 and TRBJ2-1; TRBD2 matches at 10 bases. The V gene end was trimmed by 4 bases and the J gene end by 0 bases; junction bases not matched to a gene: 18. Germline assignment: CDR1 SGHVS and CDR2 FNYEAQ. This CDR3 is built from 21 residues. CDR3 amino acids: CASSSGPLLSGGASSYNEQFF. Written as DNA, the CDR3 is TGTGCCAGCAGCTCGGGGCCCCTTTTGAGCGGGGGGGCATCCTCCTACAATGAGCAGTTCTTC.

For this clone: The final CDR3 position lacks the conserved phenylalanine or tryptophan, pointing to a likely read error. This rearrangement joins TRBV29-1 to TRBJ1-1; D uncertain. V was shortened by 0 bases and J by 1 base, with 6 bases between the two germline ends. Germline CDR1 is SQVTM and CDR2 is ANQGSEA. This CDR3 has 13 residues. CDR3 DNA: TGCAGCGTTGAAGACGGGAAGAACACTGAAGCTTTCCTT. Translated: CSVEDGKNTEAFL.

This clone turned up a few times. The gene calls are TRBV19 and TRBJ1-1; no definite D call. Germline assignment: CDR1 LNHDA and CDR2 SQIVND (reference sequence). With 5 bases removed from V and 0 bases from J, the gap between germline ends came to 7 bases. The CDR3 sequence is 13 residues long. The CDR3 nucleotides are TGTGCCAGTAGTGTGACACTGAACACTGAAGCTTTCTTT. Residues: CASSVTLNTEAFF.

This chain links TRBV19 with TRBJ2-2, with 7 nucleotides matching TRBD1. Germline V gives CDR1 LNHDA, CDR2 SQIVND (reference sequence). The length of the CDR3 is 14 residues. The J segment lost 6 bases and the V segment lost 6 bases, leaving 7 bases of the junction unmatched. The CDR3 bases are TGTGCCAGTAGGAGAGACAGGGACGCCGGGGAGCTGTTTTTT. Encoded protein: CASRRDRDAGELFF.

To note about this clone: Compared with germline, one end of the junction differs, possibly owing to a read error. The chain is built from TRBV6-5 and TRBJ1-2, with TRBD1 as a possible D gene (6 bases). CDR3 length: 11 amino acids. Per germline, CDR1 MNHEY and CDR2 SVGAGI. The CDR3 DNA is TGTGTCAGCGGGGGCAGCTATGGCTACACCTTC. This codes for CVSGGSYGYTF.

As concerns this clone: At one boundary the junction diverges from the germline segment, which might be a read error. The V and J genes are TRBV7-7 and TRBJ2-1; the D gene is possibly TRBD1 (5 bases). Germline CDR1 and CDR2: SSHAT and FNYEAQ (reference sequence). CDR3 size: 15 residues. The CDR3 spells CASSFDSSSYNEQFF. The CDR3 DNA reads TGTGCTAGCAGCTTCGACAGCAGCTCCTACAATGAGCAGTTCTTC.

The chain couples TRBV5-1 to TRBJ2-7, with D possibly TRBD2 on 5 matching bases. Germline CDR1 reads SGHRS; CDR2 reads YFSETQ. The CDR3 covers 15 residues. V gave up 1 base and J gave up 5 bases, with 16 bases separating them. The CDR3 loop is CASSLLTGNWHEQYF. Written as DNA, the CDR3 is TGCGCCAGCAGCTTGTTGACGGGGAATTGGCACGAGCAGTACTTC.

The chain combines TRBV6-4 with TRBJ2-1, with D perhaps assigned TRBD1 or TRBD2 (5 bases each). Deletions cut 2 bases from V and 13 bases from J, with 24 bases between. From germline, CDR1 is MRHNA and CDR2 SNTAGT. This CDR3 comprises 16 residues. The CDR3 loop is CASSDIFSEGTGAQFF. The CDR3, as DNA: TGTGCCAGCAGTGACATTTTTTCAGAAGGCACCGGGGCCCAGTTCTTC.

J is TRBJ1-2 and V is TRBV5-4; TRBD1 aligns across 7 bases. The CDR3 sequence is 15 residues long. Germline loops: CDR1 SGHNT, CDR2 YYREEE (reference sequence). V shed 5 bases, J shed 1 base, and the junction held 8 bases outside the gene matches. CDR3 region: CASRSRDSYNYGYTF. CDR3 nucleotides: TGTGCCAGCAGGAGCCGGGACAGCTATAACTATGGCTACACCTTC. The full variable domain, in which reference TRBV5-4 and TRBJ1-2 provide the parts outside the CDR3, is ETGVTQSPTHLIKTRGQQVTLRCSSQSGHNTVSWYQQALGQGPQFIFQYYREEENGRGNFPPRFSGLQFPNYSSELNVNALELDDSALYLCASRSRDSYNYGYTFGSGTRLTVV.